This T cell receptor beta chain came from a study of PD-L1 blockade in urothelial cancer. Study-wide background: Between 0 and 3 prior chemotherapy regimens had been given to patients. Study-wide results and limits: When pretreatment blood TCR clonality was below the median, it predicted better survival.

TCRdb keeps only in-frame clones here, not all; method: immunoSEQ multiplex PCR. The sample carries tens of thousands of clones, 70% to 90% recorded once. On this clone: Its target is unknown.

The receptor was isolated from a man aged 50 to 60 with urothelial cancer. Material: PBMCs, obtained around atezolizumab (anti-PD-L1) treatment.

CDR3 bases: TGTGCCAGCAGCGTAGAAATAGGGGGTCGGGAGCTGTTTTTT. Protein sequence: CASSVEIGGRELFF. This sequence joins TRBV9 and TRBJ2-2, with D possibly matching TRBD1 (6 bases). The CDR3 length is 14 residues. Trimming left V 0 bases short and J 9 bases short, with 12 bases between. CDR1 is SGDLS and CDR2 is YYNGEE in the germline V gene.